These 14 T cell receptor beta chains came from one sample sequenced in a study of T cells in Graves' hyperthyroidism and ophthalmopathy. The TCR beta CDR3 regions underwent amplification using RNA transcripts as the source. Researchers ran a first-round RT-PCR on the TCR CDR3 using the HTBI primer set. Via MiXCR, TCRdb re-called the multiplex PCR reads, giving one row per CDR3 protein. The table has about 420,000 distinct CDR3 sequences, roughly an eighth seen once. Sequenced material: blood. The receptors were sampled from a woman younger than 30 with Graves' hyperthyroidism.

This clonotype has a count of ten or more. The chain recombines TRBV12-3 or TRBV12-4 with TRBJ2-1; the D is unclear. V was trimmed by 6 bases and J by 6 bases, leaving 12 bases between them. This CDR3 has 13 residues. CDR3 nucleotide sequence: TGTGCCAGCAGCCCCACGGTCCCCAATGAGCAGTTCTTC. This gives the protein CASSPTVPNEQFF.

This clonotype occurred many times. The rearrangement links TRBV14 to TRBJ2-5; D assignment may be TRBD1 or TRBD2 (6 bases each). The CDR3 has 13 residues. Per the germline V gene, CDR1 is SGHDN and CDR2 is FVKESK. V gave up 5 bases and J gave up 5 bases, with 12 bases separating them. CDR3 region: CASSSTGGETQYF. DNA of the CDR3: TGTGCCAGCAGCTCGACAGGAGGGGAGACCCAGTACTTC.

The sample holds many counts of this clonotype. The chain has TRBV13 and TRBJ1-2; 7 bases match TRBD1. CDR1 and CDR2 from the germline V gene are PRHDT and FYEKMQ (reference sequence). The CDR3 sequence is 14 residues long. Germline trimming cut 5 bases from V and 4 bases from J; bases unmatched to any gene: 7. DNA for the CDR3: TGTGCCAGCAGCCGACAGGGACCATTCTATGGCTACACCTTC. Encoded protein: CASSRQGPFYGYTF.

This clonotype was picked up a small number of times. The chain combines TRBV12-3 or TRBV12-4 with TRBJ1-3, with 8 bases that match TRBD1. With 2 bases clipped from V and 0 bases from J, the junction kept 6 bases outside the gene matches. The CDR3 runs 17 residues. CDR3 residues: CASSLWAGQGSGNTIYF. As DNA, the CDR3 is TGTGCCAGCAGTTTATGGGCCGGACAGGGCTCTGGAAACACCATATATTTT.

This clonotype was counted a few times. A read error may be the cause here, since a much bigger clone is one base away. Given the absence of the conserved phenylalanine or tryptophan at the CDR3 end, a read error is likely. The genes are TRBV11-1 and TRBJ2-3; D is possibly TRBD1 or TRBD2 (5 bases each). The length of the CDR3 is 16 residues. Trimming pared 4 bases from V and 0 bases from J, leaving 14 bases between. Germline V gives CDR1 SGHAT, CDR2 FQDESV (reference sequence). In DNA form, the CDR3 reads TGTGCCAGCAGCTCATGGGACGGATCTAGCACAGATACGCAGTATTCT. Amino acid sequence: CASSSWDGSSTDTQYS.

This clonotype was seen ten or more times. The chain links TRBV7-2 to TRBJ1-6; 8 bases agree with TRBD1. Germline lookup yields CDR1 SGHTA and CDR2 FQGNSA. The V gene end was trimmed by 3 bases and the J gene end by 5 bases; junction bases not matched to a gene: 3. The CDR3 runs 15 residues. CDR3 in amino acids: CASSFDRGNNSPLHF. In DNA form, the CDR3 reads TGTGCCAGCAGCTTTGACAGGGGCAATAATTCACCCCTCCACTTT.

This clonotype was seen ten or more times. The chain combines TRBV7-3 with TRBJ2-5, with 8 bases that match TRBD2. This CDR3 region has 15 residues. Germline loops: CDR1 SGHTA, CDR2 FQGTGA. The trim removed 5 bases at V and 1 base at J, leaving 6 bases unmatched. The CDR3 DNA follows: TGTGCCAGCAGCCGCGGACTAGCTGCCCAAGAGACCCAGTACTTC. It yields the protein CASSRGLAAQETQYF.

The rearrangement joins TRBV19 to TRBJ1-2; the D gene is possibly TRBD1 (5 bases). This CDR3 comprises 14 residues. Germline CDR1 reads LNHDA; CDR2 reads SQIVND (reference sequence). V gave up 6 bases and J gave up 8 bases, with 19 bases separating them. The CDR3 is CASSDYPTAGGYTF. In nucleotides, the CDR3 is TGTGCCAGTAGCGACTATCCGACAGCGGGAGGCTACACCTTC.

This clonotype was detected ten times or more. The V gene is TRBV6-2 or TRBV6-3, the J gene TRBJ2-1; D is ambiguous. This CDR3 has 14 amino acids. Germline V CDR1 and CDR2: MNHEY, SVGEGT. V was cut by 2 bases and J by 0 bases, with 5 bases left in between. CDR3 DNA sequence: TGTGCCAGCAGTTACGTCAACTCCTACAATGAGCAGTTCTTC. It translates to CASSYVNSYNEQFF.

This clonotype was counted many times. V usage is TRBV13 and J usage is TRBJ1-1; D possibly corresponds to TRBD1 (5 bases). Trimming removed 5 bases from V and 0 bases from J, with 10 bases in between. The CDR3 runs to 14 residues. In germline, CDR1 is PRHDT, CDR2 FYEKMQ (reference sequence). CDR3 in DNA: TGTGCCAGCAGCCCGGGACTGATGAACACTGAAGCTTTCTTT. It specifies CASSPGLMNTEAFF.

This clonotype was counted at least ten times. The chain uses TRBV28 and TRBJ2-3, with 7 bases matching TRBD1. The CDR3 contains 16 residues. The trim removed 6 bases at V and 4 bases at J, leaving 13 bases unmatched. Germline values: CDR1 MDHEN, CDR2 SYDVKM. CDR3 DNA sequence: TGTGCCAGCAGCCCATCAGACAGGGTGGGCCCAGATACGCAGTATTTT. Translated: CASSPSDRVGPDTQYF. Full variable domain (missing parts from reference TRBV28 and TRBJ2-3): DVKVTQSSRYLVKRTGEKVFLECVQDMDHENMFWYRQDPGLGLRLIYFSYDVKMKEKGDIPEGYSVSREKKERFSLILESASTNQTSMYLCASSPSDRVGPDTQYFGPGTRLTVL.

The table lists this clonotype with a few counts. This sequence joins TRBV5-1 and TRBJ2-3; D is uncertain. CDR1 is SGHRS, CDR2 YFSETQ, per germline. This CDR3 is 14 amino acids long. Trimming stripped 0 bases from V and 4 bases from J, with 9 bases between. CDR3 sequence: CASSLASGADTQYF. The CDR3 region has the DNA TGCGCCAGCAGCTTGGCCTCTGGGGCAGATACGCAGTATTTT.

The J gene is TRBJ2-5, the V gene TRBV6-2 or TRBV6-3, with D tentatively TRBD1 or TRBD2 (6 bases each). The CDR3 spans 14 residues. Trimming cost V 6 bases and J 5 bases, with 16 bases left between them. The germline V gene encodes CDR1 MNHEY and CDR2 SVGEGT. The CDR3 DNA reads TGTGCCAGCAGAACCGGTCAGGGGAGGGAGACCCAGTACTTC. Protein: CASRTGQGRETQYF.

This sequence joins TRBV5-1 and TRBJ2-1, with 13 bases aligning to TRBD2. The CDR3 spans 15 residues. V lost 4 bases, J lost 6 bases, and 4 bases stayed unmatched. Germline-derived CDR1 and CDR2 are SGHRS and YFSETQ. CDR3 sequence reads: CASSTGLAGANEQFF. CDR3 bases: TGCGCCAGCAGCACCGGACTAGCGGGAGCCAATGAGCAGTTCTTC.